This T cell receptor (beta chain) was recorded in a study of blood T cell repertoires in COVID-19. The trim removed 4 bases at V and 6 bases at J, leaving 6 bases unmatched. CDR1 is KGHSH and CDR2 is LQKENI in the germline V gene. The CDR3 sequence is 14 residues long. Only in-frame clones appear in the TCRdb table, and some are missing; sequencing was by immunoSEQ multiplex PCR. The data contain about 33,000 clones, 87% of them seen just once; the ten biggest clones take up around 21%. V usage is TRBV18 and J usage is TRBJ2-4; the match to TRBD1 covers 7 bases. What was sequenced was peripheral blood. The TCR originated in a man between 60 and 75 years old with acute or convalescent COVID-19. The CDR3 nucleotides read TGTGCCAGCTCACACAGGGACAGAAGAAACATTCAGTACTTC. Amino acids: CASSHRDRRNIQYF.